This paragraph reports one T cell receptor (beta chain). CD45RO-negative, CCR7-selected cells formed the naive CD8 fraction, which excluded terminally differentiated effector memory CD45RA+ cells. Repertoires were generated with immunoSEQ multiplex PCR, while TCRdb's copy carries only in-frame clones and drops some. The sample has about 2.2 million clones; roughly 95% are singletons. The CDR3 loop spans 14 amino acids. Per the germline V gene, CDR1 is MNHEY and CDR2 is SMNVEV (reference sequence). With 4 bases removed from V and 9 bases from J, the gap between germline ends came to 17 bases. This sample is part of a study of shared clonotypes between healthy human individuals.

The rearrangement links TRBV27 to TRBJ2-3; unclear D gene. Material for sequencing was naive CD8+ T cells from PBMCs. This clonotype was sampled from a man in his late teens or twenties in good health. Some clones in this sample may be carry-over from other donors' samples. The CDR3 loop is CASSYRVPRSTQYF. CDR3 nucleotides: TGTGCCAGCAGTTACCGGGTCCCTAGGAGCACGCAGTATTTT.